Below, 30 T cell receptor beta chains from the same sample are listed, as sequenced in a study of T cells after posttransplantation cyclophosphamide. The data were produced by immunoSEQ multiplex PCR, yet TCRdb's version contains in-frame clones alone and is incomplete. The sample shows 34,000 or so clones, none of them appearing just once. Sample: PBMCs. The receptors shown here come from a woman aged 50 to 60 in good health and a related stem cell transplant donor.

This clone was counted at least ten times. V usage is TRBV2 and J usage is TRBJ1-5, with D possibly being TRBD1 (5 bases). The V and J ends lost 2 bases and 4 bases respectively, with 9 bases between them. The CDR3 totals 14 residues. Germline-derived CDR1 and CDR2 are SNHLY and FYNNEI. For the CDR3, the DNA is TGTGCCAGCAGTGAACCAGGGTGGAATCAGCCCCAGCATTTT. This gives the protein CASSEPGWNQPQHF.

At least ten counts were recorded for this clone. V and J are TRBV2 and TRBJ1-3, with 9 bases identical to TRBD1. Losses at the gene ends were 6 bases for V and 5 bases for J; bases not matched to a gene: 17. Germline CDR1 reads SNHLY; CDR2 reads FYNNEI. The CDR3 has 18 amino acids. The CDR3 region is CASRRGSFSGTGRNTIYF. In nucleotides, the CDR3 is TGTGCCAGCAGAAGGGGCAGTTTTTCCGGGACAGGGAGAAACACCATATATTTT.

This clone was found a few times. V usage is TRBV30 and J usage is TRBJ2-7, with a tentative D call TRBD2 (7 bases). The CDR3 has 14 amino acids. The V gene lost 3 bases and the J gene lost 3 bases, with 15 bases spanning the gap. Germline V CDR1 and CDR2: GTSNPN, SVGIG (reference sequence). CDR3 residues: CAWRGGPLGYEQYF. For the CDR3, the DNA is TGTGCCTGGAGGGGGGGGCCTTTAGGCTACGAGCAGTACTTC.

The table lists this clone with many counts. J is TRBJ2-7 and V is TRBV19; TRBD2 agrees at 9 bases. Germline CDR1 is LNHDA and CDR2 is SQIVND (reference sequence). This CDR3 is 15 amino acids long. The junction had 7 bases not matched to a gene; V was cut back by 5 bases and J by 2 bases. CDR3 sequence (DNA): TGTGCCAGTAGTCCGTTAGCGGGAGACGCCTACGAGCAGTACTTC. Protein product: CASSPLAGDAYEQYF.

This clone was picked up many times. The chain combines TRBV4-1 with TRBJ1-1, with a possible D match to TRBD1 (6 bases). There are 15 residues in the CDR3. Germline CDR1 MGHRA, CDR2 YSYEKL. V lost 0 bases to trimming and J lost 5 bases, with 13 bases between them. As DNA, the CDR3 is TGCGCCAGCAGCCAAGATCGGGGGCGGGGGACTGAAGCTTTCTTT. Its protein product is CASSQDRGRGTEAFF.

This chain uses TRBV9 with TRBJ2-7; unclear D gene. Germline lookup yields CDR1 SGDLS and CDR2 YYNGEE. Trimming took 4 bases from V and 0 from J, leaving 11 bases between them. This CDR3 is 14 amino acids long. CDR3: CASSSSGRSYEQYF. As DNA, the CDR3 is TGTGCCAGCAGCTCATCAGGTCGCTCCTACGAGCAGTACTTC.

This clone was counted at least ten times. The chain links TRBV7-9 to TRBJ1-1; 7 bases agree with TRBD1. The CDR3 extends over 15 amino acids. Trimming at V came to 6 bases and at J to 0 bases, leaving 7 bases not matched to a gene. Germline V lookup: CDR1 SEHNR, CDR2 FQNEAQ (reference sequence). The CDR3 nucleotides are TGTGCCAGCAGGGGGACAGTGACACTGAACACTGAAGCTTTCTTT. Protein product: CASRGTVTLNTEAFF.

This clone has ten or more counts. The rearrangement links TRBV19 to TRBJ1-4, with a possible D match to TRBD1 (5 bases). Per the germline V gene, CDR1 is LNHDA and CDR2 is SQIVND (reference sequence). The CDR3 sequence is 14 residues long. V lost 6 bases to trimming and J lost 8 bases, with 16 bases between them. The CDR3 sequence: CASSSWGREEKLFF. For the CDR3, the DNA is TGTGCCAGTAGCAGTTGGGGCAGGGAAGAAAAACTGTTTTTT. The whole variable domain, remainder taken from reference TRBV19 and TRBJ1-4, is DGGITQSPKYLFRKEGQNVTLSCEQNLNHDAMYWYRQDPGQGLRLIYYSQIVNDFQKGDIAEGYSVSREKKESFPLTVTSAQKNPTAFYLCASSSWGREEKLFFGSGTQLSVL.

Ten or more counts support this clone. This sequence joins TRBV7-3 and TRBJ1-4, with D possibly matching TRBD1 (5 bases). This CDR3 region has 12 residues. The germline V and J ends were trimmed by 3 bases and 12 bases, with 11 bases remaining between them. The germline gives CDR1 SGHTA, CDR2 FQGTGA. CDR3 region: CASSFQGSELFF. In DNA form, the CDR3 reads TGTGCCAGCAGCTTTCAGGGTTCAGAACTGTTTTTT.

This clone was picked up many times. The gene calls are TRBV2 and TRBJ2-1; 8 positions agree with TRBD1. Germline CDR1 SNHLY, CDR2 FYNNEI. V trimming: 9 bases; J trimming: 8 bases; junction bases outside the gene matches: 6. The CDR3 is 12 amino acids. CDR3 sequence: CARTGVKDEQFF. DNA of the CDR3: TGTGCCAGGACAGGGGTTAAGGATGAGCAGTTCTTC.

There are many counts of this clone. The gene calls are TRBV28 and TRBJ1-2; D possibly corresponds to TRBD1 (5 bases). Germline V gene sequence: CDR1 MDHEN, CDR2 SYDVKM. Trimming left V 6 bases short and J 6 bases short, with 17 bases between. The CDR3 runs 14 residues. In DNA, the CDR3 is TGTGCCAGCAGGCGGAGTGGGGCTCCCGATGGCTACACCTTC. Its protein product is CASRRSGAPDGYTF.

In this sample, this clone turned up many times. This sequence joins TRBV7-2 and TRBJ2-7; 10 positions match TRBD2. Trimming cost V 1 base and J 6 bases; bases outside gene matches: 9. The CDR3 loop spans 16 amino acids. Germline CDR1 and CDR2: SGHTA and FQGNSA. The CDR3 loop is CASSLVRLAGASEQYF. Here the CDR3 DNA reads TGTGCCAGCAGCTTAGTTCGGCTAGCGGGAGCCAGCGAGCAGTACTTC.

Many counts were recorded for this clone. The chain couples TRBV14 to TRBJ1-4; 9 bases are a match to TRBD1. V gave up 1 base and J gave up 6 bases; unmatched junction bases: 6. The germline CDR1 and CDR2 sequences are SGHDN and FVKESK. This CDR3 has 16 amino acids. The CDR3 coding sequence is TGTGCCAGCAGCCAAGCCCTGACAGGGGGATATGAAAAACTGTTTTTT. It is translated as CASSQALTGGYEKLFF.

CDR3 in DNA: TGCAGCGCCCGACTAGCGGGTTACGAGCAGTACTTC. Residues: CSARLAGYEQYF. The rearrangement joins TRBV29-1 to TRBJ2-7; 10 bases line up with TRBD2. The trim removed 7 bases at V and 4 bases at J, leaving 4 bases unmatched. This CDR3 spans 12 amino acids. Looked up from germline, CDR1 is SQVTM and CDR2 is ANQGSEA.

This clone occurred many times. CDR3 residues: CASSSLAASTDTQYF. The CDR3 region has the DNA TGCGCCAGCAGCTCCCTAGCGGCTAGCACAGATACGCAGTATTTT. The chain has TRBV4-1 and TRBJ2-3; 7 nucleotides agree with TRBD2. The V and J ends lost 5 bases and 0 bases, in that order; junction bases with no gene match: 5. The germline V gene has CDR1 MGHRA and CDR2 YSYEKL. This CDR3 is built from 15 residues.

A few counts support this clone. The chain links TRBV7-8 to TRBJ2-2, with TRBD2 identical over 7 bases. V was pared by 9 bases and J by 6 bases, with 13 bases of the junction left unmatched. The germline gives CDR1 SGHVS, CDR2 FQNEAQ. There are 15 residues in the CDR3. The CDR3 here is CASIPAGLVAGELFF. The DNA for the CDR3 is TGTGCCAGTATCCCAGCGGGATTAGTCGCCGGGGAGCTGTTTTTT. The full variable domain, completed using reference TRBV7-8 and TRBJ2-2, is GAGVSQSPRYKVAKRGQDVALRCDPISGHVSLFWYQQALGQGPEFLTYFQNEAQLDKSGLPSDRFFAERPEGSVSTLKIQRTQQEDSAVYLCASIPAGLVAGELFFGEGSRLTVL.

This clone was picked up a small number of times. The chain uses TRBV19 and TRBJ1-1, with D perhaps TRBD1 (5 bases). The CDR3 has 17 residues. V lost 1 base to trimming and J lost 1 base, with 16 bases between them. Germline V gives CDR1 LNHDA, CDR2 SQIVND (reference sequence). The CDR3 DNA reads TGTGCCAGTAGTATAGGGACCGGCAGGGCCAAGAACACTGAAGCTTTCTTT. This encodes CASSIGTGRAKNTEAFF.

There are many counts of this clone. The chain has TRBV7-3 and TRBJ2-2, with 7 bases fitting TRBD1. Germline V gene lookup returns CDR1 SGHTA and CDR2 FQGTGA. The V segment lost 5 bases and the J segment 4 bases; nucleotides outside the gene matches: 10. The CDR3 sequence is 16 residues long. Here the CDR3 DNA reads TGTGCCAGCAGCGTTGACGAGGGGGCTCGCACCGGGGAGCTGTTTTTT. It is translated as CASSVDEGARTGELFF. Full variable domain (remainder filled in from reference TRBV7-3 and TRBJ2-2): GAGVSQTPSNKVTEKGKYVELRCDPISGHTALYWYRQSLGQGPEFLIYFQGTGAADDSGLPNDRFFAVRPEGSVSTLKIQRTERGDSAVYLCASSVDEGARTGELFFGEGSRLTVL.

This clone was counted many times. This chain connects TRBV6-4 to TRBJ1-2; D is perhaps TRBD1 (5 bases). The CDR3 sequence is 13 residues long. Trimming took 5 bases from V and 1 from J, leaving 8 bases between them. Per the germline V gene, CDR1 is MRHNA and CDR2 is SNTAGT. CDR3 DNA: TGTGCCAGCAGTATGGGGGGTAACTATGGCTACACCTTC. Its translation is CASSMGGNYGYTF.

This clone has at least ten counts. The rearrangement links TRBV7-3 to TRBJ2-3; TRBD1 is a possible D gene (5 bases). The V gene's germline CDR1 is SGHTA and CDR2 FQGTGA. This CDR3 has 14 amino acids. Trimming took off 1 base at V and 6 bases at J, with 11 bases between the two ends. This chain's CDR3 is CASSLSFRADTQYF. CDR3 sequence (DNA): TGTGCCAGCAGCTTAAGTTTCAGGGCCGATACGCAGTATTTT. The variable domain in full, with the rest retrieved from reference TRBV7-3 and TRBJ2-3, is GAGVSQTPSNKVTEKGKYVELRCDPISGHTALYWYRQSLGQGPEFLIYFQGTGAADDSGLPNDRFFAVRPEGSVSTLKIQRTERGDSAVYLCASSLSFRADTQYFGPGTRLTVL.

Ten or more counts support this clone. The chain recombines TRBV7-9 with TRBJ2-1; D possibly corresponds to TRBD1 (6 bases). The CDR3 has 13 residues. Trimming pared 2 bases from V and 6 bases from J, leaving 8 bases between. Germline-derived CDR1 and CDR2 are SEHNR and FQNEAQ (reference sequence). CDR3 sequence: CASSLNRANEQFF. The CDR3 coding sequence is TGTGCCAGCAGCTTAAACAGGGCCAATGAGCAGTTCTTC.

Many counts were recorded for this clone. This rearrangement joins TRBV2 to TRBJ2-2; 8 bases match TRBD2. V lost 7 bases, J lost 4 bases, and 5 bases stayed unmatched. This CDR3 is built from 14 residues. Germline lookup yields CDR1 SNHLY and CDR2 FYNNEI. CDR3 loop: CASKAGGPTGELFF. CDR3 nucleotide sequence: TGTGCCAGCAAGGCGGGAGGCCCCACCGGGGAGCTGTTTTTT.

This clone occurred many times. The gene calls are TRBV15 and TRBJ1-1; unclear D gene. The germline V gene encodes CDR1 LNHNV and CDR2 YYDKDF (reference sequence). V shed 5 bases and J shed 4 bases, with 8 bases lying between them. CDR3 length equals 12 residues. CDR3 coding DNA: TGTGCCACCAGCGCGTATCGCACTGAAGCTTTCTTT. Translated: CATSAYRTEAFF.

This clone was counted at least ten times. This chain links TRBV7-2 with TRBJ2-7; TRBD2 agrees at 10 bases. The CDR3 totals 15 residues. Losses at the gene ends were 8 bases for V and 3 bases for J; bases not matched to a gene: 10. In germline, CDR1 is SGHTA, CDR2 FQGNSA. The CDR3 region is CASSPRRTSGYEQYF. In DNA form, the CDR3 reads TGTGCCAGCTCACCAAGGAGGACTAGCGGCTACGAGCAGTACTTC. Combining the CDR3 with reference TRBV7-2 and TRBJ2-7 gives the whole variable domain GAGVSQSPSNKVTEKGKDVELRCDPISGHTALYWYRQSLGQGLEFLIYFQGNSAPDKSGLPSDRFSAERTGGSVSTLTIQRTQQEDSAVYLCASSPRRTSGYEQYFGPGTRLTVT.

This clone has at least ten counts. V gene TRBV10-1 combines with J gene TRBJ2-3, with TRBD2 matching 9 bases. CDR3 length: 16 residues. Germline assignment: CDR1 WNHNN and CDR2 SYGVQD (reference sequence). V was pared by 10 bases and J by 5 bases, with 16 bases of the junction left unmatched. CDR3 sequence: CATSIALAGRGDTQYF. CDR3 DNA sequence: TGCGCCACCAGCATCGCGCTAGCGGGAAGGGGAGATACGCAGTATTTT.

This clone was seen repeatedly, ten times or more. The chain couples TRBV27 to TRBJ2-7; 8 nucleotides line up with TRBD1. V shed 2 bases, J shed 2 bases, and the junction held 8 bases outside the gene matches. The CDR3 runs 16 residues. Germline V gene data show CDR1 as MNHEY and CDR2 as SMNVEV (reference sequence). CDR3 protein: CASSLISGQGPYEQYF. In DNA, the CDR3 is TGTGCCAGCAGTTTAATTTCAGGACAGGGCCCCTACGAGCAGTACTTC.

This clone was seen at least ten times. V gene TRBV7-8 combines with J gene TRBJ2-7, with TRBD2 matching over 9 bases. Germline V gene sequence: CDR1 SGHVS, CDR2 FQNEAQ. V trimming: 5 bases; J trimming: 5 bases; junction bases outside the gene matches: 10. The CDR3 contains 15 residues. In DNA form, the CDR3 reads TGTGCCAGCAGCCCTGGGGGGGCTAGCGGGGACGAGCAGTACTTC. Its translation is CASSPGGASGDEQYF.

This clone was found many times. This sequence joins TRBV12-3 or TRBV12-4 and TRBJ2-2, with D perhaps TRBD2 (5 bases). Trimming removed 8 bases at V and 0 bases at J, with 25 bases between. CDR3 length: 19 residues. Here the CDR3 DNA reads TGTGCCAGCGGACGCAGACGGGGTACGCGGCTCGCGAACACCGGGGAGCTGTTTTTT. It encodes CASGRRRGTRLANTGELFF.

A few counts support this clone. CDR3 coding DNA: TGTGCCAGCAGCCCGGCCGGGACAGAAACACACAATGAGCAGTTCTTC. Its protein is CASSPAGTETHNEQFF. This chain uses TRBV9 with TRBJ2-1; 7 nucleotides line up with TRBD1. The V segment lost 4 bases and the J segment 5 bases; nucleotides outside the gene matches: 12. There are 16 residues in the CDR3. Germline V gene lookup returns CDR1 SGDLS and CDR2 YYNGEE.

This clone was picked up many times. The CDR3 DNA is TGTGCCAGCAGCCCAATGGGGACTAGCGTCTATGAGCAGTTCTTC. Its protein product is CASSPMGTSVYEQFF. The chain couples TRBV7-2 to TRBJ2-1, with 10 bases aligning to TRBD2. Germline assignment: CDR1 SGHTA and CDR2 FQGNSA. This CDR3 has 15 amino acids. V was clipped by 5 bases and J by 8 bases; unmatched bases: 9.